The clone carrying this T cell receptor (beta chain) was counted once. Its antigen is still unknown. This specimen belongs to a study of OX40 agonist ivuxolimab in advanced cancers. Study conclusions and caveats: Compared with others, partial responders at 0.1-3.0 mg/kg displayed clonal expansion among the lowest. On average, a greater number of expanded clones characterised CD8+ T cells relative to CD4+. Within 6 weeks, CD4+ and CD8+ blood T cells expanded clonally at 0.1 to 3.0 mg/kg.

Sequenced by immunoSEQ multiplex PCR; TCRdb stores in-frame clones only, minus some. The table shows around 76,000 clones, with around 81% occurring only once. Peripheral blood came from all dose cohorts at three timepoints. The CDR3 is 12 amino acids. Germline CDR1 is SGHTA and CDR2 is FQGTGA. Trimming left V 4 bases short and J 9 bases short, with 12 bases between. The sequenced sample was CD4+ or CD8+ T cells sorted from blood, obtained in a trial of the OX40 agonist ivuxolimab. This chain uses TRBV7-3 with TRBJ2-5; possibly TRBD1 for D (6 bases). This receptor was identified in an adult with an advanced solid tumor such as melanoma, head and neck, liver or kidney cancer. The CDR3 sequence is CASSSQTGPQYF. The CDR3 bases are TGTGCCAGCAGCTCTCAAACAGGGCCCCAGTACTTC.